These 19 T cell receptor beta chains share one sample of origin, sequenced in a study of T cell responses to AZD1222 COVID-19 vaccine. Only in-frame clones appear in the TCRdb table, and some are missing; sequencing was by immunoSEQ multiplex PCR. The table has 250,000 to 300,000 clones, 94% seen once. This sample comprised peripheral blood, obtained 28 days after the second AZD1222 dose. The receptors shown here come from an adult who received the AZD1222 COVID-19 vaccine.

The rearrangement uses TRBV2 and TRBJ1-1; D unclear. Germline V gene lookup returns CDR1 SNHLY and CDR2 FYNNEI. This CDR3 comprises 14 residues. The V and J ends lost 2 bases and 1 base respectively, with 8 bases between them. CDR3 amino acids: CASSEWKGNTEAFF. As DNA, the CDR3 is TGTGCCAGCAGTGAATGGAAGGGGAACACTGAAGCTTTCTTT.

The rearrangement joins TRBV9 to TRBJ2-1; D may be TRBD2 (6 bases). CDR3 length: 14 amino acids. The V and J ends lost 4 bases and 6 bases respectively, with 14 bases between them. Germline assignment: CDR1 SGDLS and CDR2 YYNGEE. The CDR3 protein is CASSPRGSGNEQFF. The CDR3 DNA is TGTGCCAGCAGCCCCCGGGGTAGCGGCAATGAGCAGTTCTTC.

This rearrangement joins TRBV5-1 to TRBJ1-6; D gene unclear. This CDR3 contains 16 residues. Germline V gene data show CDR1 as SGHRS and CDR2 as YFSETQ. Trimming removed 0 bases at V and 0 bases at J, with 7 bases between. The CDR3 spells CASSLELSSYNSPLHF. As DNA, the CDR3 is TGCGCCAGCAGCTTGGAGTTAAGCTCCTATAATTCACCCCTCCACTTT.

The chain is built from TRBV28 and TRBJ1-2, with 9 bases identical to TRBD1. V dropped 6 bases and J dropped 5; count of bases not matched to a gene: 4. The CDR3 is 13 residues long. The V gene's germline CDR1 is MDHEN and CDR2 SYDVKM. CDR3 protein: CASSEQGAYGYTF. Here the CDR3 DNA reads TGTGCCAGCAGCGAACAGGGGGCTTATGGCTACACCTTC.

This chain connects TRBV5-4 to TRBJ2-6; no clear D. The CDR3 extends over 15 amino acids. V lost 0 bases, J lost 0 bases, and 4 bases lay in between. From germline, CDR1 is SGHNT and CDR2 YYREEE (reference sequence). The CDR3 region has the DNA TGTGCCAGCAGCTTGGGAGACTCTGGGGCCAACGTCCTGACTTTC. Amino acid sequence: CASSLGDSGANVLTF.

The rearrangement links TRBV7-2 to TRBJ2-5; a weak D match, TRBD2 (6 bases). CDR1 and CDR2 from the germline V gene are SGHTA and FQGNSA. The V and J ends lost 4 bases and 3 bases respectively, with 12 bases between them. This CDR3 is 14 amino acids long. This CDR3 reads CASSSSGVKETQYF. The CDR3 DNA reads TGTGCCAGCAGCTCCTCGGGGGTGAAAGAGACCCAGTACTTC.

This clone was counted a single time. The chain couples TRBV5-4 to TRBJ2-3; no firm D call. The V end was cut by 0 bases, the J end by 6 bases, with 17 bases between. The germline gives CDR1 SGHNT, CDR2 YYREEE (reference sequence). The CDR3 extends over 16 amino acids. The CDR3 DNA reads as TGTGCCAGCAGCTTGGGGTCGGCTACTTCTTGGGATACGCAGTATTTT. Its protein is CASSLGSATSWDTQYF.

The chain joins TRBV5-4 to TRBJ2-2; weak D call: TRBD1 (5 bases). This CDR3 is 14 amino acids long. The V gene's germline CDR1 is SGHNT and CDR2 YYREEE (reference sequence). Trimming cost V 5 bases and J 3 bases, with 11 bases left between them. The CDR3 is CASSSVQDTGELFF. Here the CDR3 DNA reads TGTGCCAGCAGTTCCGTACAGGACACCGGGGAGCTGTTTTTT.

This chain links TRBV7-9 with TRBJ2-7, with D maybe TRBD1 (6 bases). Trimming cost V 3 bases and J 4 bases, with 19 bases left between them. Germline CDR1 reads SEHNR; CDR2 reads FQNEAQ (reference sequence). The CDR3 is 16 amino acids. This chain's CDR3 is CASSFLIGRGGYEQYF. As DNA, the CDR3 is TGTGCCAGCAGCTTTCTTATCGGGCGAGGGGGTTACGAGCAGTACTTC.

V is TRBV10-3 and J is TRBJ1-3; D unclear. This CDR3 contains 15 residues. Deletions cut 4 bases from V and 0 bases from J, with 10 bases between. Germline CDR1 is ENHRY and CDR2 is SYGVKD. This CDR3 is CAISAAGSSGNTIYF. The CDR3 DNA reads as TGTGCCATCAGTGCGGCCGGGAGCTCTGGAAACACCATATATTTT.

The chain uses TRBV7-3 and TRBJ2-3; D not resolved. This CDR3 is built from 14 residues. V lost 3 bases and J 2 bases, leaving 9 bases between the germline ends. Germline V gives CDR1 SGHTA, CDR2 FQGTGA. The CDR3 region has the DNA TGTGCCAGCAGCTTCTCCAGGAACACAGATACGCAGTATTTT. It translates to CASSFSRNTDTQYF.

A word on this clone: Other DNA sequences in the same sample also yield this CDR3. V usage is TRBV7-8 and J usage is TRBJ1-5, with D uncertain. Germline lookup yields CDR1 SGHVS and CDR2 FQNEAQ. The CDR3 has 12 amino acids. Deletions cut 3 bases from V and 5 bases from J, with 5 bases between. The CDR3 DNA sequence: TGTGCCAGCAGCTTTGGTGATCAGCCCCAGCATTTT. Translation gives CASSFGDQPQHF.

The chain carries TRBV7-2 and TRBJ2-3; TRBD2 aligns across 8 bases. CDR3 length: 15 residues. CDR1 SGHTA and CDR2 FQGNSA come from the germline V gene. After removal of 2 bases from V and 1 base from J, the junction contained 2 bases not matched to a gene. The CDR3 loop reads CASSLQTSGTDTQYF. The CDR3 nucleotides read TGTGCCAGCAGCTTACAGACTAGCGGCACAGATACGCAGTATTTT.

This sequence joins TRBV19 and TRBJ2-1; D is perhaps TRBD2 (5 bases). The CDR3 has 16 residues. V was cut by 4 bases and J by 3 bases, with 16 bases left in between. CDR1 is LNHDA and CDR2 is SQIVND in the germline V gene (reference sequence). The CDR3 loop reads CASSTDRTGIYNEQFF. The CDR3 nucleotides are TGTGCCAGTAGTACCGACCGGACGGGGATCTACAATGAGCAGTTCTTC.

The genes are TRBV14 and TRBJ2-7; D not resolved. The germline V gene has CDR1 SGHDN and CDR2 FVKESK. Trimming removed 2 bases from V and 7 bases from J, with 6 bases in between. This CDR3 has 11 residues. Here the CDR3 reads CASSQSREQYF. The CDR3 region has the DNA TGTGCCAGCAGCCAATCGAGAGAGCAGTACTTC.

The chain uses TRBV21-1 and TRBJ1-5; TRBD1 reflects the table's D call only, with no check against the DNA. TRBV21-1 is marked as a pseudogene. This CDR3 contains 18 residues. The CDR3 region is CASSKVRDRPIRNQPQHF. The CDR3 DNA reads TGTGCCAGCAGCAAAGTACGGGACAGACCTATTCGCAATCAGCCCCAGCATTTT.

This clone showed up just a few times. The genes are TRBV4-2 and TRBJ2-6; the D gene is possibly TRBD1 (6 bases). Germline lookup yields CDR1 LGHNA and CDR2 YNFKEQ. Trimming pared 0 bases from V and 2 bases from J, leaving 8 bases between. The CDR3 length is 16 residues. Here the CDR3 reads CASSQDRTAGANVLTF. In nucleotides, the CDR3 is TGTGCCAGCAGCCAAGATAGGACAGCTGGGGCCAACGTCCTGACTTTC.

This clone was seen more than once but under ten times. This sequence joins TRBV5-5 and TRBJ2-7, with TRBD2 matching over 11 bases. V gave up 4 bases and J gave up 6 bases; unmatched junction bases: 9. The length of the CDR3 is 15 residues. Germline CDR1 is SGHKS and CDR2 is YYEKEE (reference sequence). The CDR3 spells CASSASGTSGSEQYF. The CDR3 DNA reads as TGTGCCAGCAGCGCGTCCGGGACTAGCGGCAGCGAGCAGTACTTC.

This clone is a singleton in its sample. The chain recombines TRBV6-2 or TRBV6-3 with TRBJ2-7, with 8 positions matching TRBD2. Germline V lookup: CDR1 MNHEY, CDR2 SVGEGT. The CDR3 runs 16 residues. Trimming cost V 0 bases and J 3 bases; bases outside gene matches: 7. The chain's CDR3 is CASSYSAGGSHYEQYF. The CDR3 bases are TGTGCCAGCAGTTACTCGGCGGGAGGTTCCCACTACGAGCAGTACTTC.